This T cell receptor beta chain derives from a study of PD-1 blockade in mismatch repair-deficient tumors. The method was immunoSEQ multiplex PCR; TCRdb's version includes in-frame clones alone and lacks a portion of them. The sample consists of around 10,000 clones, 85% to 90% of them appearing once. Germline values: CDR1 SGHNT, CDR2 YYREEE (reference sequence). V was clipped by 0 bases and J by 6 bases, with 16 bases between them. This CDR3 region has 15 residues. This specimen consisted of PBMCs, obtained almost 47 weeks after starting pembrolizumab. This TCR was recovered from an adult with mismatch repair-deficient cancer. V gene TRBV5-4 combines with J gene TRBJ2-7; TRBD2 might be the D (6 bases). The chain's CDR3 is CASSLAGGGRGEQYF. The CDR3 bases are TGTGCCAGCAGCTTGGCCGGGGGAGGAAGGGGCGAGCAGTACTTC.